The 21 T cell receptor beta chains below come from one sample, sequenced in a study of T cell changes during pregnancy in multiple sclerosis. Using immunoSEQ multiplex PCR, the repertoire was profiled, and TCRdb retains in-frame clones only, with some absent. This sample carries more than 10,000 clones, about four fifths of them seen once, and the ten largest clones take around 11%. The sequencing here drew on CD8+ T cells from peripheral blood mononuclear cells, taken after pregnancy. All receptors derive from a female donor in good health, enrolled as a control in a pregnancy study.

The V call is TRBV6-5, the J call TRBJ1-1, with TRBD1 as a possible D gene (6 bases). This CDR3 contains 15 residues. Trimming took off 8 bases at V and 1 base at J, with 17 bases between the two ends. The germline V gene has CDR1 MNHEY and CDR2 SVGAGI. The CDR3 protein is CASRLLVGANTEAFF. In DNA, the CDR3 is TGTGCCAGCCGACTCCTAGTGGGGGCGAACACTGAAGCTTTCTTT.

The rearrangement joins TRBV28 to TRBJ2-1; D ambiguous. The CDR3 sequence is 11 residues long. V was clipped by 5 bases and J by 8 bases, with 7 bases between them. Germline-derived CDR1 and CDR2 are MDHEN and SYDVKM. The CDR3 loop is CASSPYDEQFF. The CDR3 DNA is TGTGCCAGCAGTCCTTATGATGAGCAGTTCTTC. The entire variable domain, with the rest obtained from reference TRBV28 and TRBJ2-1, is as follows: DVKVTQSSRYLVKRTGEKVFLECVQDMDHENMFWYRQDPGLGLRLIYFSYDVKMKEKGDIPEGYSVSREKKERFSLILESASTNQTSMYLCASSPYDEQFFGPGTRLTVL.

This clone was observed a handful of times. V gene TRBV9 combines with J gene TRBJ2-1, with 7 nucleotides matching TRBD2. This CDR3 comprises 15 residues. Germline values: CDR1 SGDLS, CDR2 YYNGEE. Trimming took 4 bases from V and 0 from J; bases not matched to a gene: 4. This chain's CDR3 is CASSPSGGSYNEQFF. CDR3 nucleotides: TGTGCCAGCAGCCCCTCGGGGGGCTCCTACAATGAGCAGTTCTTC.

This clone was seen more than once but under ten times. The V gene is TRBV4-2, the J gene TRBJ1-1, with 7 positions matching TRBD1. Germline V lookup: CDR1 LGHNA, CDR2 YNFKEQ. The CDR3 loop spans 19 amino acids. Trimming cost V 1 base and J 1 base; bases outside gene matches: 15. The CDR3 spells CASSQVFSLETGKNTEAFF. The CDR3 bases are TGTGCCAGCAGCCAAGTGTTCAGCCTCGAGACAGGGAAGAACACTGAAGCTTTCTTT.

The rearrangement uses TRBV6-1 and TRBJ1-1; D is unclear. Trimming removed 4 bases at V and 4 bases at J, with 10 bases between. This CDR3 has 13 amino acids. CDR1 and CDR2 from the germline V gene are MNHNS and SASEGT. As DNA, the CDR3 is TGTGCCAGCAGTGGGACTTGGGGCACTGAAGCTTTCTTT. It specifies CASSGTWGTEAFF.

The V and J genes are TRBV29-1 and TRBJ2-1, with 9 nucleotides matching TRBD2. This CDR3 comprises 16 residues. Trimming removed 4 bases from V and 7 bases from J; junction bases left unmatched: 14. Germline V gives CDR1 SQVTM, CDR2 ANQGSEA. CDR3 sequence (DNA): TGCAGCGTTGTTAGGTCGAGCGGGAGGATGTATAATGAGCAGTTCTTC. Protein product: CSVVRSSGRMYNEQFF.

The chain links TRBV11-2 to TRBJ1-2; D not resolved. V was cut by 2 bases and J by 0 bases, with 4 bases left in between. Germline V CDR1 and CDR2: SGHAT, FQNNGV. The CDR3 spans 13 residues. CDR3 loop: CASSLSPNYGYTF. The CDR3 nucleotides are TGTGCCAGCAGCTTATCTCCTAACTATGGCTACACCTTC.

J is TRBJ1-1 and V is TRBV6-7; 9 bases fit TRBD1. TRBV6-7 is an ORF, and what it does is uncertain. This CDR3 spans 20 amino acids. V was pared by 6 bases and J by 2 bases, with 22 bases of the junction left unmatched. The CDR3 DNA reads as TGTGCCAGCAGCATAAGCATGTTAACAGGACAGGGGATTTTTAACACTGAAGCTTTCTTT. This gives the protein CASSISMLTGQGIFNTEAFF.

CDR3 residues: CASSHPSRDTANTGELFF. The CDR3 bases are TGCGCCAGCAGCCACCCAAGCCGGGACACGGCGAACACCGGGGAGCTGTTTTTT. V and J are TRBV4-1 and TRBJ2-2; TRBD1 is a possible D gene (6 bases). With 3 bases removed from V and 0 bases from J, the gap between germline ends came to 17 bases. Looked up from germline, CDR1 is MGHRA and CDR2 is YSYEKL. The CDR3 loop spans 18 amino acids.

The chain has TRBV2 and TRBJ2-5, with TRBD2 matching 7 bases. The length of the CDR3 is 13 residues. Looked up from germline, CDR1 is SNHLY and CDR2 is FYNNEI. The ends lost 7 bases at V and 7 bases at J; junction bases unmatched: 9. CDR3 sequence reads: CASTTLGEGTQYF. Written as DNA, the CDR3 is TGTGCCAGCACTACCCTCGGGGAGGGGACCCAGTACTTC.

The chain links TRBV18 to TRBJ1-1; D is unresolved. The CDR3 covers 15 residues. In germline, CDR1 is KGHSH, CDR2 LQKENI. Trimming pared 3 bases from V and 1 base from J, leaving 12 bases between. The CDR3 DNA follows: TGTGCCAGCTCACCCTTAAAGTCACAGAACACTGAAGCTTTCTTT. As protein: CASSPLKSQNTEAFF.

This chain connects TRBV27 to TRBJ1-1; TRBD1 is a possible D gene (6 bases). The CDR3 extends over 14 amino acids. V was cut by 4 bases and J by 5 bases, with 14 bases left in between. Per the germline V gene, CDR1 is MNHEY and CDR2 is SMNVEV (reference sequence). The CDR3 nucleotides are TGTGCCAGCAGTTATAGCTTGGGGGCTACTGAAGCTTTCTTT. This encodes CASSYSLGATEAFF.

The V call is TRBV7-9, the J call TRBJ2-1, with D tentatively TRBD2 (5 bases). The ends were cut back, 5 bases at V and 8 bases at J, with 13 bases in the middle. The germline CDR1 and CDR2 sequences are SEHNR and FQNEAQ (reference sequence). This CDR3 has 13 amino acids. The CDR3 here is CASSVRTSHEQFF. The CDR3 DNA is TGTGCCAGCAGCGTCCGGACTTCACATGAGCAGTTCTTC.

The gene calls are TRBV11-2 and TRBJ2-5; D is uncertain. Trimming stripped 1 base from V and 0 bases from J, with 9 bases between. The CDR3 length is 15 residues. CDR1 is SGHAT and CDR2 is FQNNGV in the germline V gene. CDR3 residues: CASSLGVRDQETQYF. The CDR3, as DNA: TGTGCCAGCAGCTTAGGCGTCCGGGACCAAGAGACCCAGTACTTC.

The chain uses TRBV7-2 and TRBJ2-1; 9 nucleotides agree with TRBD2. Losses at the gene ends were 4 bases for V and 2 bases for J; bases not matched to a gene: 3. The germline V gene has CDR1 SGHTA and CDR2 FQGNSA. This CDR3 is 15 amino acids long. CDR3 DNA: TGTGCCAGCAGCTGGACTAGCGAGACCTACAATGAGCAGTTCTTC. Amino acids: CASSWTSETYNEQFF.

The chain uses TRBV2 and TRBJ1-1; D possibly corresponds to TRBD1 (5 bases). Trimming stripped 8 bases from V and 1 base from J, with 14 bases between. CDR3 size: 14 residues. Per germline, CDR1 SNHLY and CDR2 FYNNEI. In DNA, the CDR3 is TGTGCCAGCGGGGGGAGATTTCCGAACACTGAAGCTTTCTTT. Translating it yields CASGGRFPNTEAFF.

The chain has TRBV5-1 and TRBJ1-6; a possible D gene is TRBD1 (5 bases). The length of the CDR3 is 15 residues. V gave up 1 base and J gave up 9 bases, with 14 bases separating them. Germline values: CDR1 SGHRS, CDR2 YFSETQ. DNA for the CDR3: TGCGCCAGCAGCTTGTGGGCGGGGGAGGCTTCACCCCTCCACTTT. It specifies CASSLWAGEASPLHF.

The chain links TRBV6-5 to TRBJ2-3, with TRBD1 as a possible D gene (5 bases). This CDR3 has 12 residues. Germline CDR1 reads MNHEY; CDR2 reads SVGAGI. Trimming removed 8 bases at V and 2 bases at J, with 8 bases between. CDR3 loop: CASGALTDTQYF. The DNA of the CDR3 is TGTGCCAGCGGGGCCCTCACAGATACGCAGTATTTT.

This chain joins TRBV4-1 and TRBJ2-7, with D possibly matching TRBD1 (6 bases). CDR1 is MGHRA, CDR2 YSYEKL, per germline. The CDR3 consists of 13 residues. Trimming removed 2 bases at V and 4 bases at J, with 9 bases between. DNA of the CDR3: TGCGCCAGCAGCCAAACAGGGTATTACGAGCAGTACTTC. This sequence encodes CASSQTGYYEQYF.

CDR3 coding DNA: TGTGCCAGCAGCGCCTGGACTAGCGCCACAGATACGCAGTATTTT. This gives the protein CASSAWTSATDTQYF. V gene TRBV9 combines with J gene TRBJ2-3, with TRBD2 identical over 9 bases. The CDR3 is made up of 15 amino acids. The germline V gene has CDR1 SGDLS and CDR2 YYNGEE. V dropped 3 bases and J dropped 2; count of bases not matched to a gene: 4.

The chain combines TRBV19 with TRBJ2-7; 7 bases fit TRBD1. This CDR3 spans 14 amino acids. V gave up 6 bases and J gave up 4 bases; unmatched junction bases: 9. Germline V gene data show CDR1 as LNHDA and CDR2 as SQIVND (reference sequence). CDR3 region: CASSPPGQQYEQYF. CDR3 DNA: TGTGCCAGTAGCCCCCCGGGACAGCAATACGAGCAGTACTTC.